These T cell receptor beta chains were read from a single sample in a study of CD8 T cells in Susac syndrome. TCRdb processed the immunoSEQ multiplex PCR reads anew with MiXCR; each CDR3 protein has one entry. The sample carries some 100,000 distinct CDR3 sequences, 90% to 95% recorded once. The sample taken for sequencing was CD4+ T cells from PBMCs. All receptors derive from a human donor with multiple sclerosis. The CDR3 runs from the conserved cysteine through the conserved F or W. Each record gives: CDR3 DNA, CDR3 protein, clone size, V gene, D gene, J gene. A D gene is named only where the DNA matches it firmly. Expanded clones are given a class, and other clones once, few, many or no size at all.

TGTGCCAGCAGCCAGAACGGAGAGGTGGGAGAGACCCAGTACTTC CASSQNGEVGETQYF . TRBV7-3 . TRBJ2-5
TGTGCCATCGCGTATGGGGCCAACGTCCTGACTTTC CAIAYGANVLTF . TRBV10-3 . TRBJ2-6
TGTGCCAGCAGTCTTCCAACTGAATACTATGGCTACACCTTC CASSLPTEYYGYTF . TRBV2 . TRBJ1-2
TGTGCCAGCACCGAGGCGGGCTCCAATCAGCCCCAGCATTTT CASTEAGSNQPQHF . TRBV28 . TRBJ1-5
TGTGCCAGCGGCAACAGGGCCTACGGGTCACCCCTCCACTTT CASGNRAYGSPLHF once TRBV6-1 . TRBJ1-6
TGTGCCAGCAGTAAGACAGGGATCGACTATGGCTACACCTTC CASSKTGIDYGYTF . TRBV12-3/TRBV12-4 TRBD1 TRBJ1-2
TGCAGCGCGAACAGAGGGTACACAGATACGCAGTATTTT CSANRGYTDTQYF . TRBV29-1 . TRBJ2-3
TGTGCCAGCAGCGGCTACCTAGGGGCGATGGAGACCCAGTACTTC CASSGYLGAMETQYF . TRBV9 . TRBJ2-5
TGTGCCAGCAGTGAAGTGGTCGGGGGGGCGTCGGAGACCCAGTACTTC CASSEVVGGASETQYF . TRBV6-1 TRBD2 TRBJ2-5
TGTGCCAGCCAAGACAGGGTGCGCAATCAGCCCCAGCATTTT CASQDRVRNQPQHF . TRBV6-1 TRBD1 TRBJ1-5
TGTGCCAGCAGCTTGGAGGGGCCCGGAGATCCACCCCTCCACTTT CASSLEGPGDPPLHF once TRBV5-6 . TRBJ1-6
TGTGCCAGCAGTGAATATGCGGACGGACGAAATCAGCCCCAGCATTTT CASSEYADGRNQPQHF once TRBV25-1 . TRBJ1-5
TGTGCCAGCAGCTTGGCGGTAGGGTCTAAAGTCTACGAGCAGTACTTC CASSLAVGSKVYEQYF . TRBV5-8 . TRBJ2-7
TGTGCCTGGACCGCGAGGACAGGGATTTACAATGAGCAGTTCTTC CAWTARTGIYNEQFF . TRBV30 TRBD1 TRBJ2-1
TGTGCCAGCAGCTTGGGACCGATTAACTATGGCTACACCTTC CASSLGPINYGYTF . TRBV7-2 . TRBJ1-2
TGTGCCAGCAGTTACTCGAATCGGCCCAGTCTAAATCAGCCCCAGCATTTT CASSYSNRPSLNQPQHF . TRBV6-5 . TRBJ1-5
TGCAGTGCTAGAATCGGTCAGGGGAATTCACCCCTCCACTTT CSARIGQGNSPLHF . TRBV20-1 . TRBJ1-6
TGCAGTGCCCCGACGGAGAACACTGAAGCTTTCTTT CSAPTENTEAFF . TRBV20-1 . TRBJ1-1
TGTGCCATTTCCCCCGATTGGTCCTTCTACGAGCAGTACTTC CAISPDWSFYEQYF . TRBV10-3 . TRBJ2-7
TGCAGTGCTTCTGGCGGACTAGCGGGGGGACCTTATTCCTACGAGCAGTACTTC CSASGGLAGGPYSYEQYF . TRBV20-1 TRBD2 TRBJ2-7
TGTGCCAGCAGCTTAACTAGCGGGGGAGCCGGGGAGCTGTTTTTT CASSLTSGGAGELFF . TRBV7-9 TRBD2 TRBJ2-2
TGTGCCAGCAGTTACCTTCCCAGCGGGGGGATACTAGCCAAAAACATTCAGTACTTC CASSYLPSGGILAKNIQYF . TRBV6-2/TRBV6-3 TRBD2 TRBJ2-4
TGTGCCTGGAGTGACAGGGGGCGCCGGGCGTGGACTGAAGCTTTCTTT CAWSDRGRRAWTEAFF . TRBV30 TRBD1 TRBJ1-1
TGTGCCAGCAGTTCACCGGGACAGAGGGTATACGAGCAGTACTTC CASSSPGQRVYEQYF . TRBV6-2/TRBV6-3 TRBD1 TRBJ2-7
TGTGCCAGCAGCAAAAAGAAGGGGACAGGGCGCATGAACACTGAAGCTTTCTTT CASSKKKGTGRMNTEAFF . TRBV6-1 TRBD1 TRBJ1-1
TGTGCCAGCAGTTCACCTTGGCAGGGTAGGGGCTACACCTTC CASSSPWQGRGYTF once TRBV12-3/TRBV12-4 . TRBJ1-2
TGTGCCAGCAGACCCGGGGGCGGGAAGTACCAAGAGACCCAGTACTTC CASRPGGGKYQETQYF . TRBV2 . TRBJ2-5
TGTGCCAGCAGTGAATTGGGGAGGTATGGCTACACCTTC CASSELGRYGYTF . TRBV25-1 . TRBJ1-2
TGTGCCAGTAGTATAGGGGACAGCTCCTACGAGCAGTACTTC CASSIGDSSYEQYF . TRBV19 TRBD1 TRBJ2-7
TGTGCCAGCAGCGTAGATCGGACAGGGTTCGGCGAGCAGTACTTC CASSVDRTGFGEQYF once TRBV9 TRBD1 TRBJ2-7
TGTGCCAGCAGCCGGGACAGGGAACCCATACGCAATCAGCCCCAGCATTTT CASSRDREPIRNQPQHF . TRBV6-1 TRBD1 TRBJ1-5
TGTGCCAGCAAATTTGGGACAGGGGGAAATTTGGTTAGTTCACCCCTCCACTTT CASKFGTGGNLVSSPLHF . TRBV6-1 TRBD1 TRBJ1-6
TGTGCCAGCAGCCAACAGGTAACCTACGAGCAGTACTTC CASSQQVTYEQYF . TRBV3-1 . TRBJ2-7
TGTGCCAGCAGTTCAGGGAACTACGAGCAGTACTTC CASSSGNYEQYF . TRBV12-3/TRBV12-4 . TRBJ2-7
TGCAGCGTTGGTGGGGGAGATCAGCCCCAGCATTTT CSVGGGDQPQHF . TRBV29-1 . TRBJ1-5
TGTGCCAGCAGCCAAGATCGATGGGCGGGTACGCAGTATTTT CASSQDRWAGTQYF . TRBV3-1 . TRBJ2-3
TGTGCCAGCAGTACTTGGATGAACACTGAAGCTTTCTTT CASSTWMNTEAFF . TRBV28 . TRBJ1-1
TGTGCCAGCAGCCAAGAAATGAGACAGGGATTTAATGGCTACACCTTC CASSQEMRQGFNGYTF . TRBV4-2 TRBD1 TRBJ1-2
TGTGCCAGCAGCTGGGACCGATTAAACACTGAAGCTTTCTTT CASSWDRLNTEAFF . TRBV7-2 . TRBJ1-1
TGTGCCAGCAGCCTCGGGGGGGCCCGGCCCCACTTT CASSLGGARPHF . TRBV6-2/TRBV6-3 . TRBJ1-1
TGTGCCAGCAATCGAGCGGGGGGCCAGGGTGAGCAGTTCTTC CASNRAGGQGEQFF . TRBV6-5 TRBD2 TRBJ2-1
TGCGCCAGCGGTAAAGGGCAGCCTAGCTCCTACGAGCAGTACTTC CASGKGQPSSYEQYF . TRBV5-1 . TRBJ2-7
TGTGCCTATCACGCCCAGGGGCTATCGGAAAAACTGTTTTTT CAYHAQGLSEKLFF . TRBV30 . TRBJ1-4
TGTGCCAGCATCCCGTATGGGACAGGGAGTAAGGGGCAGTTCTTC CASIPYGTGSKGQFF . TRBV6-1 TRBD1 TRBJ2-1
TGTGCCAGCAGTGACTCCAGGGGTGAAGCTTTCTTT CASSDSRGEAFF . TRBV6-4 . TRBJ1-1
TGTGCCTGGAGTGTACGAAGGATACATGCCTACGAGCAGTACTTC CAWSVRRIHAYEQYF . TRBV30 . TRBJ2-7
TGCGCCAGCGGTAGCGGGGGGGCTGACGAGCAGTACTTC CASGSGGADEQYF . TRBV10-2 TRBD2 TRBJ2-7